These 18 T cell receptor beta chains share one sample of origin, sequenced in a study of CD8 T cells in ankylosing spondylitis. Notes on the study in general: About 8 highly homologous variants formed a TCR beta motif that appeared characteristic of ankylosing spondylitis blood.

TCRdb fed the 5' RACE reads into MiXCR, producing one record per CDR3 protein. The table lists approximately 440,000 distinct CDR3 sequences, under 20% of them singletons. The antigens of these receptors remain unknown. Source material: blood, either unsorted or a sorted T cell fraction (not recorded which). These receptor sequences come from a male donor with ankylosing spondylitis.

There are a few counts of this clonotype. The gene calls are TRBV11-2 and TRBJ2-7; TRBD1 agrees at 7 bases. The germline V gene has CDR1 SGHAT and CDR2 FQNNGV. Unmatched junction bases numbered 7, after V lost 8 bases and J lost 3 bases. The length of the CDR3 is 13 residues. CDR3 residues: CASRRSGGYEQYF. In nucleotides, the CDR3 is TGTGCCAGCCGCCGCTCAGGGGGCTACGAGCAGTACTTC.

The count of this clonotype is one. The rearrangement uses TRBV7-9 and TRBJ2-5; 7 nucleotides agree with TRBD1. The length of the CDR3 is 15 residues. The V and J ends lost 5 bases and 5 bases, in that order; junction bases with no gene match: 11. CDR1 is SEHNR, CDR2 FQNEAQ, per germline (reference sequence). This CDR3 reads CASSRRQGSWETQYF. CDR3 sequence (DNA): TGTGCCAGCAGCAGACGACAGGGTTCGTGGGAGACCCAGTACTTC.

This clonotype was detected a few times. This chain joins TRBV11-1 and TRBJ2-1; 11 bases are a match to TRBD2. This CDR3 comprises 16 residues. Germline lookup yields CDR1 SGHAT and CDR2 FQDESV (reference sequence). Unmatched junction bases numbered 10, after V lost 3 bases and J lost 9 bases. In DNA form, the CDR3 reads TGTGCCAGCAGCTTCCCGGGACTAGCGGCCTTTGGTGAGCAGTTCTTC. This translates into CASSFPGLAAFGEQFF.

This clonotype was found a few times. The V and J genes are TRBV3-1 and TRBJ1-6, with D unresolved. The CDR3 totals 17 residues. Trimming pared 0 bases from V and 4 bases from J, leaving 13 bases between. From germline, CDR1 is LGHDT and CDR2 YNNKEL (reference sequence). CDR3 in DNA: TGTGCCAGCAGCCAAGATCTGTTGGCAGCTTATAATTCACCCCTCCACTTT. Amino acid sequence: CASSQDLLAAYNSPLHF.

This clonotype was recorded at least ten times. V and J are TRBV7-2 and TRBJ2-1, with TRBD2 identical over 13 bases. Germline V gene data show CDR1 as SGHTA and CDR2 as FQGNSA. After removal of 4 bases from V and 1 base from J, the junction contained 1 base not matched to a gene. The CDR3 spans 16 residues. The CDR3 is CASSSTSGGSYNEQFF. The CDR3 nucleotides are TGTGCCAGCAGCTCGACTAGCGGGGGGTCCTACAATGAGCAGTTCTTC.

This clonotype was counted ten times or more. The chain uses TRBV12-3 or TRBV12-4 and TRBJ2-1, with 7 bases that match TRBD2. There are 15 residues in the CDR3. With 9 bases clipped from V and 4 bases from J, the junction kept 12 bases outside the gene matches. The CDR3: CASLEEGLTYNEQFF. In DNA, the CDR3 is TGTGCCAGTCTCGAAGAGGGACTAACATACAATGAGCAGTTCTTC.

V gene TRBV3-1 combines with J gene TRBJ2-7; maybe TRBD1 (6 bases). This CDR3 contains 13 residues. Trimming took off 3 bases at V and 6 bases at J, with 12 bases between the two ends. From germline, CDR1 is LGHDT and CDR2 YNNKEL (reference sequence). CDR3 nucleotide sequence: TGTGCCAGCAGCCAGGGAACAGGGTTCGAGCAGTACTTC. This sequence encodes CASSQGTGFEQYF.

V is TRBV20-1 and J is TRBJ2-7; no clear D gene. Trimming took off 0 bases at V and 0 bases at J, with 12 bases between the two ends. Germline CDR1 is DFQATT and CDR2 is SNEGSKA (reference sequence). This CDR3 spans 15 amino acids. CDR3 bases: TGCAGTGCTAGAGATCCCGCCTCCAGCTCCTACGAGCAGTACTTC. Residues: CSARDPASSSYEQYF.

V gene TRBV7-2 combines with J gene TRBJ2-1; D is possibly TRBD1 or TRBD2 (7 bases each). Trimming stripped 5 bases from V and 7 bases from J, with 18 bases between. Per the germline V gene, CDR1 is SGHTA and CDR2 is FQGNSA. The CDR3 extends over 15 amino acids. CDR3 coding DNA: TGTGCCAGCAGCCCCGAGACAGGGAGGGTAAATGAGCAGTTCTTC. It is translated as CASSPETGRVNEQFF.

This clonotype came up a few times. The junction and the germline gene differ at one end; a read error may be behind it. The V gene is TRBV29-1, the J gene TRBJ2-3; D perhaps matches TRBD1 (6 bases). This CDR3 region has 13 residues. In germline, CDR1 is SQVTM, CDR2 ANQGSEA. Here the CDR3 reads CSVEGGRTDTQYF. CDR3 sequence (DNA): TGCAGCGTGGAAGGGGGTCGCACAGATACGCAGTATTTT.

This clonotype was seen a few times. The rearrangement joins TRBV28 to TRBJ2-5; D call uncertain. There are 12 residues in the CDR3. Germline CDR1 and CDR2: MDHEN and SYDVKM. V was shortened by 6 bases and J by 5 bases, with 10 bases between the two germline ends. CDR3 coding DNA: TGTGCCAGCAGGATAGCCTCGGAGACCCAGTACTTC. It codes for CASRIASETQYF.

This clonotype was seen only a few times. The chain uses TRBV11-2 and TRBJ2-2; a possible D gene is TRBD2 (5 bases). V gave up 2 bases and J gave up 2 bases, with 9 bases separating them. The germline V gene has CDR1 SGHAT and CDR2 FQNNGV. The CDR3 totals 15 residues. DNA of the CDR3: TGTGCCAGCAGCTTATCCGCGGGCAACACCGGGGAGCTGTTTTTT. Its translation: CASSLSAGNTGELFF.

The V and J genes are TRBV5-1 and TRBJ1-2; possible D gene TRBD1, 5 bases. V gave up 0 bases and J gave up 0 bases, with 12 bases separating them. This CDR3 is built from 16 residues. From germline, CDR1 is SGHRS and CDR2 YFSETQ. CDR3 protein: CASSLGGLGANYGYTF. The CDR3 DNA reads TGCGCCAGCAGCTTGGGAGGGCTGGGGGCTAACTATGGCTACACCTTC.

This clonotype occurred a few times. V and J are TRBV25-1 and TRBJ1-2, with D possibly matching TRBD1 (5 bases). The CDR3 length is 13 residues. V lost 3 bases to trimming and J lost 8 bases, with 13 bases between them. The germline gives CDR1 MGHDK, CDR2 SYGVNS. The CDR3 sequence is CASSEEGRRGYTF. CDR3 DNA sequence: TGTGCCAGCAGTGAGGAGGGGCGCCGGGGCTACACCTTC.

The chain couples TRBV19 to TRBJ2-1; TRBD1 matches at 9 bases. The CDR3 covers 13 residues. Germline assignment: CDR1 LNHDA and CDR2 SQIVND (reference sequence). V lost 10 bases, J lost 2 bases, and 3 bases stayed unmatched. The CDR3 region has the DNA TGTGCCACGGGACAGGGTGCCTACAATGAGCAGTTCTTC. Its translation: CATGQGAYNEQFF. Full variable domain (missing parts from reference TRBV19 and TRBJ2-1): DGGITQSPKYLFRKEGQNVTLSCEQNLNHDAMYWYRQDPGQGLRLIYYSQIVNDFQKGDIAEGYSVSREKKESFPLTVTSAQKNPTAFYLCATGQGAYNEQFFGPGTRLTVL.

J is TRBJ2-2 and V is TRBV9, with 11 bases lining up with TRBD2. The V and J ends lost 3 bases and 3 bases, in that order; junction bases with no gene match: 1. Germline CDR1 reads SGDLS; CDR2 reads YYNGEE. The CDR3 totals 15 residues. As DNA, the CDR3 is TGTGCCAGCAGCGCTAGCGGGGGGCACACCGGGGAGCTGTTTTTT. It translates to CASSASGGHTGELFF.

The V gene is TRBV4-1, the J gene TRBJ2-1; D not certain. The V and J ends lost 1 base and 9 bases respectively, with 19 bases between them. Germline CDR1 is MGHRA and CDR2 is YSYEKL. The length of the CDR3 is 16 residues. CDR3 sequence: CASSQVLATPVREQFF. The CDR3, as DNA: TGCGCCAGCAGCCAAGTATTAGCCACTCCCGTTCGTGAGCAGTTCTTC.

The gene calls are TRBV5-5 and TRBJ1-1; D is unclear. Germline CDR1 reads SGHKS; CDR2 reads YYEKEE (reference sequence). The CDR3 consists of 14 residues. V lost 4 bases and J 1 base, leaving 11 bases between the germline ends. The CDR3 loop reads CASSPFVQNTEAFF. The CDR3 nucleotides read TGTGCCAGCAGCCCCTTCGTCCAGAACACTGAAGCTTTCTTT.